This T cell receptor beta chain is drawn from a study of cytomegalovirus exposure and HLA in healthy donors (TCRdb year 2017). Some background on the complete study: According to an earlier analysis of several hundred of the donors, some 180 million T cells yielded 120 million or so unique TCR beta sequences and about 280 Gb of sequence data. Roughly 300 gigabases of sequencing data and around 85 million unique TCR sequences made up an early release that covered around 640 HLA-typed donors. Of the roughly 390 genotyped donors, roughly 85% fell in the genetic ancestry cluster associated with self-reported Caucasian donors. The study aimed to test whether cataloging public T cell receptors could reveal signatures of past pathogen exposure. Using immunosequencing, the study profiled T cell repertoires from around 670 subjects and related those repertoires to cytomegalovirus serostatus. In addition to the first cohort of roughly 670 subjects, a separate validation cohort of over 90 different subjects was used. High-throughput TCR immunosequencing, statistical association of individual TCRs with disease status, and machine learning were combined to predict cytomegalovirus infection status. In a later analysis, previously published TCR beta repertoires from several hundred donors were re-analyzed and high-resolution HLA genotyping was added so that TCR occurrence patterns could be studied. The later analysis used no new phenotypic data to find candidate immune exposures, relying instead on TCR beta sequences and their occurrence across donors. In an earlier analysis of around 540 of the donors, high-throughput TCR beta sequencing was used to judge whether each TCR beta V gene segment behaved as functional or pseudogenic. Donor age, sex, ethnicity and CMV serostatus were compiled alongside the repertoire data. A later genetic analysis took genome-wide SNP genotypes for 398 of the 666 donors and used that subset as a discovery cohort. All discovery cohort repertoires had been generated on a single sequencing platform. Class I and class II HLA loci were covered by the typing at four-digit resolution. The number of donors typed differed by locus, with roughly 629-640 for A, B, C, DRB1 and DQB1, around 520 for DQA1, approximately 580 for DPA1, and roughly 450 for DPB1. Because of strong linkage in the cohort, five DR-DQ haplotypes were treated as single units for association and clustering. Among roughly 400 genotyped donors of the cohort, an average of about 240,000 unique TCR beta nucleotide sequences were sequenced per donor, about a sixth of them non-productive.

The receptor library was made with the immunoSEQ multiplex PCR assay. For the multiplex PCR, a mixture combining 60 forward primers for TCR Vbeta segments and 13 reverse primers for TCR Jbeta segments was used. Amplification of the CDR3 region of rearranged TCR beta genes was performed with a multiplex PCR assay on genomic DNA. On the Illumina HiSeq System, the amplified TCR beta libraries were sequenced as 87-base-pair reads. On the authors' methods: A later analysis tallied 80 million to 95 million unique TCR beta chains across the 660 or so repertoires, and some 12 million of those chains were shared by two or more donors. Raw reads were error-corrected and collapsed into unique sequences by a nearest-neighbor algorithm in which closely related sequences were merged to remove PCR and sequencing errors. CDR3 sequences were aligned to IMGT reference sequences to assign V, D and J gene segments. For a sequence to be retained, a match of at least six nucleotides was required to both a V gene segment and a J gene segment. Rearrangements were classified as productive when the CDR3 lacked stop codons and remained in frame with V and J, and all other rearrangements were classified as non-productive. Following IMGT convention, CDR3 was defined as the stretch from the second conserved V-encoded cysteine to the conserved J-encoded phenylalanine. Sequences without an unambiguous match to a single V gene segment were excluded from the earlier analysis of approximately 600 of the donors. An earlier analysis of roughly 590 of the donors called V segments functional above 56.7% productive rearrangements and segregating when the between-donor standard deviation exceeded 5%. A statistical classification framework was built for diagnosing cytomegalovirus status from the catalog of TCR beta chain sequences. V and J gene assignment, in a later analysis, came from comparing TCR nucleotide sequences with IMGT/GENE-DB human TR gene sequences. The TCRdist pipeline was used in a later analysis to assign CDR3 sequences and most-parsimonious VDJ recombination scenarios. In a later analysis, each TCR beta chain was defined by its CDR3 amino acid sequence together with its V-gene family, and reads without a unique V-gene family were excluded. To address suspected cross-contamination and a sequencing artifact, a later analysis removed roughly 640 highly shared, low-generation-probability nucleotide sequences. In a later analysis, a clonal expansion index was calculated for each public chain from normalized within-repertoire ranks of inferred template counts. A later analysis computed generation probabilities with a VDJ recombination model fitted to out-of-frame rearrangements, and checked the results against IGoR. In a later analysis, hypergeometric tests were used to score TCR-TCR, TCR-HLA and TCR-CMV co-occurrence, with a repertoire-size bias correction applied to TCR pairs. In a later analysis, false discovery rates were estimated by permuting HLA or CMV assignments 20 times. In a later analysis, co-occurring TCRs were grouped using DBSCAN, with TCRdist sequence similarity added in when clustering inside HLA-allele-positive subsets. Repertoires with fewer than 30,000 or more than 120,000 public chains, plus five repertoires with anomalous nucleotide sharing, were excluded from co-occurrence clustering. The table was pulled from immuneACCESS by TCRdb, which kept in-frame rearrangements only. Such tables lose some clones; where checked, under half of the loss comes from unresolved V genes, and the rest has no known cause. From that table come the V and J calls and clone size; the DNA was used to work out D and trimming. In all, the sample holds about 140,000 clones, and around three quarters of those were seen once. The top ten hold 6.5% of the sample.

The cohort comprised 550 to 700 healthy bone marrow donors. All cohort members were sampled while nominally healthy, although unrecorded immune exposures were likely present. The donor was CMV seropositive and was included in the group of around 300 seropositive cohort members. Each donor provided a peripheral blood sample, and peripheral blood mononuclear cells were used for TCR beta sequencing. Genomic DNA extraction from the blood cell samples was performed with the Qiagen DNeasy Blood Extraction Kit. This clone showed up just a few times. The specificity of this receptor is unknown. Base qualities are not provided; no much larger clone lies one nucleotide away. Here is what the overall study found, with its caveats: In a later analysis, 15,000 to 20,000 TCR beta sequences were associated with specific HLA alleles at a false discovery rate of 0.05. For the cohort, immune exposure information was limited to CMV serostatus. Across donors, most TCR sequences were observed very rarely, whereas some public TCRs were present in many individuals. An earlier analysis of around 500 of the donors showed that most TCR beta V segments appeared in productive rearrangements either about 87% or about 30% of the time, which broadly matched IMGT annotations. Cytomegalovirus status was reported to be diagnosed by the classifier with high specificity and sensitivity in both the original and validation cohorts. A group of highly shared sequence variants was considered likely to be a technical artifact of the sequencing pipeline. Linkage disequilibrium might explain the correlated functional status among segregating V segments, but an unknown experimental factor could not be ruled out. In a later analysis, the rate of TCR association differed among HLA loci, with DRB1 alleles having the most associated TCRs and HLA-C alleles having the fewest. Compared with equally common non-associated chains, HLA-associated TCR beta chains in a later analysis were more clonally expanded and had lower generation probabilities. The authors suggested that the approach could potentially be generalized to other disease states and immunological phenotypes. Seventeen rarely observed V segments, including chromosome 9 orphons, were excluded from the earlier analysis of several hundred of the donors because counts were too low. Because HLA typing was missing for some donors at each locus, association tests included only the typed subset. A later genetic analysis reported fewer N-insertions in productive TCRs among donors in an Asian-associated ancestry cluster than the 666-donor mean. A later analysis found that most CMV-associated TCR beta chains appeared HLA-restricted, with HLA associations seemingly driven largely by CMV exposure. A further reported finding was that TCR beta sequences accurately predicted the HLA-A and HLA-B alleles for most subjects in the first cohort. In vitro tests confirmed that a few of the cytomegalovirus-associated TCR beta chains recognize cytomegalovirus antigens. Only TCR beta chains were sequenced in this cohort, and the absence of alpha or paired-chain data limited detectable features. A later genetic analysis associated a missense DCLRE1C variant with V-gene and J-gene trimming of TCR beta chains, and an independent cohort replicated the association. Assigning TCR associations to individual alleles was difficult when HLA alleles, especially DR and DQ, strongly co-occurred. The presence/absence analyses assumed that sequencing depth was roughly uniform across donors, and that assumption may not be true. A later analysis reported that several top co-occurrence clusters appeared linked to parvovirus B19, influenza, CMV and Epstein-Barr virus. A total of fewer than 200 TCR beta chains were listed by the study as associated with cytomegalovirus.

The receptor comes from a man aged 40-49 years in good health and CMV-seropositive. Sequencing was performed on PBMCs.

The CDR3 protein: CAWNGGGYEQYF. Read as DNA, the sequence is TGTGCCTGGAACGGGGGGGGCTACGAGCAGTACTTC. The chain uses TRBV30 and TRBJ2-7; 8 junctional bases match TRBD2. Trimming takes 4 bases off V and 3 bases off J; junction bases not matched to a gene: 2. CDR1 GTSNPN and CDR2 SVGIG are derived from the germline V gene (reference sequence). The CDR3 measures 12 amino acids from cysteine to phenylalanine. Here the CDR3 DNA is all that survives: 36 bases in frame from base 1.